This entry lists 5 T cell receptor beta chains sequenced from one sample in a study of response to subunit inactivated influenza vaccine. MiXCR, run by TCRdb on the RT-PCR reads, gives a single entry per CDR3 protein. This sample carries 400,000 to 650,000 distinct CDR3 sequences, 7.2% of them seen once, and the ten largest clones take around 13%. This material consisted of PBMCs from blood, taken less than 30 months after vaccination. The receptors derive from a man between 50 and 70 years old who received an inactivated influenza vaccine.

This clonotype was seen more than once but under ten times. The chain is built from TRBV27 and TRBJ1-6; no firm D call. Looked up from germline, CDR1 is MNHEY and CDR2 is SMNVEV (reference sequence). This CDR3 spans 18 amino acids. V was shortened by 7 bases and J by 0 bases, with 19 bases between the two germline ends. CDR3 amino acids: CASTTLALAASYNSPLHF. CDR3 DNA: TGTGCCAGCACTACTTTGGCCCTTGCAGCCTCCTATAATTCACCCCTCCACTTT.

This clonotype was detected many times. The chain recombines TRBV21-1 with TRBJ1-2; TRBD1 is the table's D call, not checked against the DNA. TRBV21-1 is a pseudogene locus. The CDR3 contains 15 residues. As DNA, the CDR3 is TGTGCCAGCAGCACTCGAACAGGGGTGGCGTGTGGCTACACCTTC. Translating it yields CASSTRTGVACGYTF.

The chain links TRBV28 to TRBJ2-2; no reliable D call. Germline CDR1 and CDR2: MDHEN and SYDVKM. The CDR3 loop spans 14 amino acids. The ends were cut back, 2 bases at V and 4 bases at J, with 8 bases in the middle. The CDR3 nucleotides read TGTGCCAGCAGTTTAAGCCGACCCACCGGGGAGCTGTTTTTT. Its protein is CASSLSRPTGELFF.

The chain combines TRBV29-1 with TRBJ1-2; unclear D gene. In germline, CDR1 is SQVTM, CDR2 ANQGSEA. V gave up 1 base and J gave up 3 bases, with 24 bases separating them. The length of the CDR3 is 18 residues. This CDR3 is CSVEVETGTVARHYGYTF. The CDR3 region has the DNA TGCAGCGTTGAAGTGGAGACCGGTACTGTGGCGCGGCACTATGGCTACACCTTC.

The V gene is TRBV15, the J gene TRBJ2-5; 10 positions match TRBD1. This CDR3 comprises 18 residues. J was trimmed by 2 bases and V by 4 bases; bases with no gene match: 13. Germline V CDR1 and CDR2: LNHNV, YYDKDF (reference sequence). The CDR3 nucleotides read TGTGCCACCAGCACAGGACAGGGGGTTTTCCAGTTTCAAGAGACCCAGTACTTC. This translates into CATSTGQGVFQFQETQYF.